This TCR beta chain was captured in a study of vaccination effects on CD4 cells after COVID-19. Looking at the study overall: Among convalescent patients, two provided samples 16 days and one week before vaccination.

Germline V gene lookup returns CDR1 SGHTA and CDR2 FQGTGA. Trimming left V 5 bases short and J 1 base short, with 8 bases between. The CDR3 spans 13 residues. Some clones are missing from TCRdb's copy, which holds only in-frame ones; the method was immunoSEQ multiplex PCR. The sample yields 30,000 to 35,000 clones, 70% to 85% seen once. With regard to this clone: The antigen remains unidentified.

Peptide-pool stimulation followed by sequencing identified expanded antigen-specific CD4+ clonotypes in the ViraFEST assay. Researchers isolated CD4+ T cells once less than 13 days of culture had elapsed. The person was diagnosed with PCR-confirmed SARS-CoV-2 infection between March and December 2020. It was with approximately 10 IU/ml IL-2 and around 10 ug/ml peptides that 1.5 million to 2 million PBMC per well were cultured. Half-medium exchanges with IL-2 medium took place on days 3 and 7. The chain combines TRBV7-3 with TRBJ1-1; D uncertain. The sample was CD4+ T cells from PBMCs cultured with a peptide pool, taken before COVID-19 vaccination. The TCR comes from a human donor who had a prior SARS-CoV-2 infection. The CDR3 region is CASSPTSNTEAFF. CDR3 DNA: TGTGCCAGCAGCCCTACATCGAACACTGAAGCTTTCTTT.